This paragraph reports one T cell receptor (beta chain). The sample is drawn from a study of OX40 agonist ivuxolimab in advanced cancers. Looked up from germline, CDR1 is SGDLS and CDR2 is YYNGEE. V was trimmed by 4 bases and J by 3 bases, leaving 17 bases between them. The CDR3 consists of 15 residues. The table came from immunoSEQ multiplex PCR; TCRdb's copy has only in-frame clones and leaves some out. The table has over 35,000 clones, 75% to 85% seen once; the top ten hold about 4.4%. The source material was CD4+ or CD8+ T cells sorted from blood, sampled in a trial of the OX40 agonist ivuxolimab. The origin of this receptor is an adult with an advanced solid tumor such as melanoma, head and neck, liver or kidney cancer. The chain employs TRBV9 and TRBJ2-7, with D maybe TRBD2 (6 bases). This CDR3 reads CASSPGGVGGYEQYF. In DNA, the CDR3 is TGTGCCAGCAGCCCCGGAGGGGTGGGCGGCTACGAGCAGTACTTC.